This T cell receptor beta chain was identified during a study of response to subunit inactivated influenza vaccine. Study-wide points: The study's authors posited that every seasonal influenza vaccination enlists few new T cells.

In TCRdb, the RT-PCR reads were re-called with MiXCR into one record per CDR3 protein. The data show roughly 290,000 distinct CDR3 sequences, with 21% seen just once and 10% to 13% held by the top ten. A remark on this clonotype: As yet, its antigen is unknown.

In germline, CDR1 is SGHRS, CDR2 YFSETQ. This CDR3 region has 13 residues. V was shortened by 2 bases and J by 2 bases, with 7 bases between the two germline ends. The genes are TRBV5-1 and TRBJ1-2; maybe TRBD1 (5 bases). Specimen: PBMCs from blood, collected roughly 20 months after vaccination. This sequence was found in a man aged 50 to 69 who received an inactivated influenza vaccine. CDR3 amino acids: CASSFPGNYGYTF. The CDR3 DNA reads as TGCGCCAGCAGCTTCCCAGGGAACTATGGCTACACCTTC.